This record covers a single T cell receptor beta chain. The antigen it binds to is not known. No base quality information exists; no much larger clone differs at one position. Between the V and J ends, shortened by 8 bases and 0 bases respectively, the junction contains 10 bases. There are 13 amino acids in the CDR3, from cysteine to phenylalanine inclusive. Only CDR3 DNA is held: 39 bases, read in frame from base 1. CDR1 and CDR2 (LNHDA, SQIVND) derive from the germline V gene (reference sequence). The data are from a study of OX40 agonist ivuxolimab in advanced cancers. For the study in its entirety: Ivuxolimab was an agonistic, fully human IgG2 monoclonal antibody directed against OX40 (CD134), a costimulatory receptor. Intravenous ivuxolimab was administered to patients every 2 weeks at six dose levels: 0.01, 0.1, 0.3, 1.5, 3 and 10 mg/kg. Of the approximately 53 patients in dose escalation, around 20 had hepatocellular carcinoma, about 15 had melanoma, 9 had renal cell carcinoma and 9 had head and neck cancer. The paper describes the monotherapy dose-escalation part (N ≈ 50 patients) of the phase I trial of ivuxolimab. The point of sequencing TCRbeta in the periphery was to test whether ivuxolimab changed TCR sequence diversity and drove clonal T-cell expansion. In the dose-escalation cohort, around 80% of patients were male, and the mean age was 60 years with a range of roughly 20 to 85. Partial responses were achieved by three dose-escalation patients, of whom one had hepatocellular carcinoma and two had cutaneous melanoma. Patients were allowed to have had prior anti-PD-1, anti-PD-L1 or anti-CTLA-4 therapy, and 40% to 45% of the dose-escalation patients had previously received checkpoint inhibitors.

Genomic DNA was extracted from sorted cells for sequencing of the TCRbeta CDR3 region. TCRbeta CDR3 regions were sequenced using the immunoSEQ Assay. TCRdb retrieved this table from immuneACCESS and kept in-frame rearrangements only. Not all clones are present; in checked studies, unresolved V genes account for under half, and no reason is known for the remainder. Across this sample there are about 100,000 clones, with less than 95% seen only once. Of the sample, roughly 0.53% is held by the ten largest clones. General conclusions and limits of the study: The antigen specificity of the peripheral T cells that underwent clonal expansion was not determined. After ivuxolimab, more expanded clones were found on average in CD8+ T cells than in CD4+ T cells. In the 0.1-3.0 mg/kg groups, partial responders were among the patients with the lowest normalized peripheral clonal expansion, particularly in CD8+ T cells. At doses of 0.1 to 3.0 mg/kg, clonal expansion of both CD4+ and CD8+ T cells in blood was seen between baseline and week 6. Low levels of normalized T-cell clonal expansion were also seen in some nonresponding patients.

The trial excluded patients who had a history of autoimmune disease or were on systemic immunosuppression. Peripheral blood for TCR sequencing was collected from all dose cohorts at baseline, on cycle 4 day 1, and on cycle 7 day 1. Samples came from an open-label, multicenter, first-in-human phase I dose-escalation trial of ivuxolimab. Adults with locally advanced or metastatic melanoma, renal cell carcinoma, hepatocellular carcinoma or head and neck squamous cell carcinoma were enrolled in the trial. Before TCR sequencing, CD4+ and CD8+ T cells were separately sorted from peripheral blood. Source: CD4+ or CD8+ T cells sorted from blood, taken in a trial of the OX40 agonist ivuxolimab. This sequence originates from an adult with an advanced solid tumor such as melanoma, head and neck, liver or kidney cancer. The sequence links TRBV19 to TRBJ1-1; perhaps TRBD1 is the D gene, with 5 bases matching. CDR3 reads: CASSGFLNTEAFF. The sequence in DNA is TGTGCCAGTTCAGGGTTCTTGAACACTGAAGCTTTCTTT.